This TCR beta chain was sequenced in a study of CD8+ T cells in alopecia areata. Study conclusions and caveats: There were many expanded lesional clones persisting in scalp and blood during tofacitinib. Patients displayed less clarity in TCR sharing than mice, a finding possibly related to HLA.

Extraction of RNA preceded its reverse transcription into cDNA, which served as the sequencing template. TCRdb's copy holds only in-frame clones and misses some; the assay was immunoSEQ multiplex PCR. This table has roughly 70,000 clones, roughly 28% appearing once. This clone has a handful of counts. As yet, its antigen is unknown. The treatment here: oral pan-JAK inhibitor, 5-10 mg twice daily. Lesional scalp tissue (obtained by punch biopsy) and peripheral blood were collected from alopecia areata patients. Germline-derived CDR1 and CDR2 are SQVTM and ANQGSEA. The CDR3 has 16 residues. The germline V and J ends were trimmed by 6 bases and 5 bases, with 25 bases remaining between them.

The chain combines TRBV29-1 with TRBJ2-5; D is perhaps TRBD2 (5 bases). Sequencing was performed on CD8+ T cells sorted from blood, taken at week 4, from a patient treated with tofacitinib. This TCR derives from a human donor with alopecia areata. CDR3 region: CSVNELLTRSEETQYF. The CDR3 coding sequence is TGCAGCGTCAACGAGCTCCTAACTAGATCCGAGGAGACCCAGTACTTC.